Given below is one TCR beta chain in context. This specimen belongs to a study of blood T cell repertoires in COVID-19. Study context: The origin of the acute and convalescent COVID-19 samples was the United States, Italy and Spain.

This CDR3 has 21 residues. Trimming cost V 0 bases and J 0 bases; bases outside gene matches: 15. Germline V CDR1 and CDR2: SGHVS, FQNEAQ. Per the original data handling: Reference gene primers were amplified, and this amplification served to estimate nucleated cell counts. This table comes from immunoSEQ multiplex PCR, and its TCRdb copy is limited to in-frame clones, with some not included. V, J and clone size reflect that table, while D and trimming were determined from the DNA. The sample lists around 100,000 clones, approximately 91% seen once, with more than 5% in the top ten. This chain links TRBV7-8 with TRBJ1-3; 9 bases are shared with TRBD1. The receptor was derived from a man aged 55 to 69 with COVID-19, enrolled during active disease. The sample consisted of peripheral blood. The CDR3 loop is CASSLALGGDREHYSGNTIYF. For the CDR3, the DNA is TGTGCCAGCAGCTTAGCGCTAGGGGGGGACAGGGAACACTACTCTGGAAACACCATATATTTT.